This T cell receptor beta chain was sequenced for a study of STAT5B mutations in CD4+ large granular lymphocyte leukemia. Notes on the study in general: Compared with healthy controls (2/35), patient top clones favored TRBV06 (8/27).

In the study's own analysis: The detection floor for productive clonotype frequency was 2.59 x 10-5. Generated by immunoSEQ multiplex PCR, the TCRdb table keeps only in-frame clones and is missing some. V, J and clone size derive from that table, while D and trimming were established from the DNA sequence. Here the sample spans 20,000 to 25,000 clones, about 80% being singletons. This clone showed up just a few times. Antigen specificity is unknown. The germline gives CDR1 LNHDA, CDR2 SQIVND (reference sequence). V lost 5 bases, J lost 7 bases, and 20 bases lay in between. The CDR3 is made up of 15 amino acids.

The sample consisted of CD4+ T cells from blood buffy coats. V is TRBV19 and J is TRBJ1-2, with D possibly matching TRBD1 (5 bases). This receptor was taken from a human donor in good health. The CDR3 protein is CASSPRAGQGRGYTF. The CDR3 DNA reads TGTGCCAGTAGTCCGCGTGCGGGCCAGGGTCGTGGCTACACCTTC.